The 29 T cell receptor beta chains reported below all come from one sample, sequenced in a study of human T cells and chemical hapten exposure. Time point meaning: patch test 3, about 24 weeks after DPC sensitization. The treatment is: therapeutic diphenylcyclopropenone sensitization with weekly scalp DPC. TCRdb reprocessed the RACE reads via MiXCR and lists one record per CDR3 protein. The data show 150,000 to 200,000 distinct CDR3 sequences, 25% to 35% seen once. The sequences come from whole blood, collected in connection with sensitization to the hapten diphenylcyclopropenone (DPC). Every receptor here comes from a woman younger than 35 with alopecia areata. Some clones in this sample may be carry-over from other donors' samples.

This clonotype was seen a handful of times. The genes are TRBV7-9 and TRBJ2-7; 13 nucleotides agree with TRBD2. Germline lookup yields CDR1 SEHNR and CDR2 FQNEAQ (reference sequence). CDR3 length: 14 amino acids. With 4 bases clipped from V and 7 bases from J, the junction kept 4 bases outside the gene matches. The CDR3 DNA sequence: TGTGCCAGCAGCTCGGGACTAGCGGGAAGAGAGCAGTACTTC. This translates into CASSSGLAGREQYF.

The sample holds a few counts of this clonotype. J is TRBJ1-5 and V is TRBV4-1; unclear D gene. CDR1 MGHRA and CDR2 YSYEKL come from the germline V gene. V lost 3 bases and J 0 bases, leaving 6 bases between the germline ends. The CDR3 loop spans 14 amino acids. The CDR3 DNA sequence: TGCGCCAGCAGCCAGGGAAATAGCAATCAGCCCCAGCATTTT. As protein: CASSQGNSNQPQHF.

This clonotype was seen only a few times. This chain joins TRBV11-1 and TRBJ2-4; TRBD2 matches at 11 bases. This CDR3 comprises 18 residues. Looked up from germline, CDR1 is SGHAT and CDR2 is FQDESV (reference sequence). V was pared by 3 bases and J by 6 bases, with 13 bases of the junction left unmatched. In DNA form, the CDR3 reads TGTGCCAGCAGCTTTTCCGGGACAGCCGGGACTAGCGGAAACATTCAGTACTTC. Its protein product is CASSFSGTAGTSGNIQYF.

The rearrangement links TRBV29-1 to TRBJ1-2, with a tentative D call TRBD1 (5 bases). The CDR3 length is 14 residues. CDR1 is SQVTM and CDR2 is ANQGSEA in the germline V gene. V gave up 2 bases and J gave up 1 base, with 11 bases separating them. CDR3 residues: CSVEPRQINYGYTF. The CDR3 nucleotides read TGCAGCGTTGAACCCCGACAGATTAACTATGGCTACACCTTC.

A single count supports this clonotype. J is TRBJ1-1 and V is TRBV6-4; a weak D match, TRBD1 (6 bases). CDR3 length: 13 residues. Trimming left V 5 bases short and J 4 bases short, with 11 bases between. Germline loops: CDR1 MRHNA, CDR2 SNTAGT. Here the CDR3 reads CASSTDRSTEAFF. In DNA, the CDR3 is TGTGCCAGCAGTACCGACAGGAGCACTGAAGCTTTCTTT.

V usage is TRBV12-3 or TRBV12-4 and J usage is TRBJ1-3, with 8 positions matching TRBD1. V trimming: 8 bases; J trimming: 4 bases; junction bases outside the gene matches: 7. The CDR3 has 14 residues. For the CDR3, the DNA is TGTGCCAGCGGGGAGACAGGGGCCGGAAACACCATATATTTT. The encoded protein is CASGETGAGNTIYF.

This clonotype was found a few times. This chain links TRBV7-9 with TRBJ1-2; 7 bases match TRBD1. The germline V gene has CDR1 SEHNR and CDR2 FQNEAQ (reference sequence). The V segment lost 1 base and the J segment 4 bases; nucleotides outside the gene matches: 9. This CDR3 is 16 amino acids long. The CDR3 bases are TGTGCCAGCAGCTTAGTAGTGGGGGACAGATTCTATGGCTACACCTTC. It translates to CASSLVVGDRFYGYTF.

The V and J genes are TRBV6-4 and TRBJ1-5, with a weak D call TRBD1 (6 bases). Trimming took off 3 bases at V and 6 bases at J, with 9 bases between the two ends. The CDR3 spans 13 residues. CDR1 MRHNA and CDR2 SNTAGT come from the germline V gene. CDR3 residues: CASSETGGQPQHF. The CDR3 bases are TGTGCCAGCAGTGAGACAGGCGGTCAGCCCCAGCATTTT.

The chain uses TRBV12-3 or TRBV12-4 and TRBJ2-5, with unresolved D. The CDR3 has 11 residues. V was shortened by 4 bases and J by 5 bases, with 5 bases between the two germline ends. CDR3 sequence reads: CASSWAETQYF. For the CDR3, the DNA is TGTGCCAGCAGTTGGGCGGAGACCCAGTACTTC.

V is TRBV7-9 and J is TRBJ1-5; the D gene is possibly TRBD1 (5 bases). V lost 5 bases, J lost 6 bases, and 14 bases lay in between. This CDR3 is built from 14 residues. In germline, CDR1 is SEHNR, CDR2 FQNEAQ (reference sequence). The chain's CDR3 is CASSQQGTVQPQHF. For the CDR3, the DNA is TGTGCCAGCAGCCAGCAGGGTACGGTTCAGCCCCAGCATTTT.

The CDR3 is CASRRTGVETQYF. CDR3 coding DNA: TGTGCCAGCAGACGGACAGGGGTAGAGACCCAGTACTTC. This sequence joins TRBV6-5 and TRBJ2-5; 9 nucleotides match TRBD1. The CDR3 is 13 residues long. The germline gives CDR1 MNHEY, CDR2 SVGAGI. With 6 bases clipped from V and 4 bases from J, the junction kept 3 bases outside the gene matches.

This clonotype was recorded a few times. This rearrangement joins TRBV4-2 to TRBJ1-5; D uncertain. The V gene's germline CDR1 is LGHNA and CDR2 YNFKEQ. The CDR3 covers 13 residues. V was shortened by 4 bases and J by 4 bases, with 8 bases between the two germline ends. CDR3 bases: TGTGCCAGCAGCCGCGGGGTTAATCAGCCCCAGCATTTT. This codes for CASSRGVNQPQHF.

This clonotype was seen repeatedly, ten times or more. The chain links TRBV29-1 to TRBJ2-7, with D uncertain. The CDR3 runs 11 residues. V lost 0 bases, J lost 4 bases, and 4 bases lay in between. Germline V lookup: CDR1 SQVTM, CDR2 ANQGSEA. CDR3 nucleotide sequence: TGCAGCGTTGAAGAGGGGTACGAGCAGTACTTC. Protein sequence: CSVEEGYEQYF.

The V gene is TRBV27, the J gene TRBJ2-7; D not certain. The CDR3 covers 13 residues. The germline V gene encodes CDR1 MNHEY and CDR2 SMNVEV (reference sequence). With 6 bases removed from V and 2 bases from J, the gap between germline ends came to 11 bases. The CDR3 region is CASRSRVTYEQYF. The CDR3 nucleotides read TGTGCCAGCAGGAGTCGGGTAACCTACGAGCAGTACTTC.

The V gene is TRBV7-2, the J gene TRBJ2-1; TRBD2 is a possible D gene (6 bases). The CDR3 is 16 residues long. The germline V gene encodes CDR1 SGHTA and CDR2 FQGNSA. V was shortened by 3 bases and J by 0 bases, with 12 bases between the two germline ends. For the CDR3, the DNA is TGTGCCAGCAGCTTGCTCCGGGGGAGCTCCTACAATGAGCAGTTCTTC. Amino acids: CASSLLRGSSYNEQFF. The entire variable domain, with the rest obtained from reference TRBV7-2 and TRBJ2-1, is as follows: GAGVSQSPSNKVTEKGKDVELRCDPISGHTALYWYRQSLGQGLEFLIYFQGNSAPDKSGLPSDRFSAERTGGSVSTLTIQRTQQEDSAVYLCASSLLRGSSYNEQFFGPGTRLTVL.

V is TRBV7-2 and J is TRBJ2-2; D uncertain. The CDR3 covers 14 residues. The V end lost 5 bases, the J end lost 1 base, and 8 bases lay between the germline ends. Germline CDR1 reads SGHTA; CDR2 reads FQGNSA. For the CDR3, the DNA is TGTGCCAGCAGCCCCCGGCGGAACACCGGGGAGCTGTTTTTT. This gives the protein CASSPRRNTGELFF.

The chain uses TRBV15 and TRBJ2-3, with TRBD1 identical over 7 bases. CDR1 is LNHNV, CDR2 YYDKDF, per germline (reference sequence). The CDR3 spans 15 residues. V lost 0 bases and J lost 4; bases outside the gene matches: 4. In DNA, the CDR3 is TGTGCCACCAGCAGAGATCAACAGGGGTCAGATACGCAGTATTTT. This translates into CATSRDQQGSDTQYF.

This clonotype has a handful of counts. V usage is TRBV7-9 and J usage is TRBJ1-5, with D uncertain. Germline CDR1 reads SEHNR; CDR2 reads FQNEAQ (reference sequence). This CDR3 has 15 residues. V was pared by 2 bases and J by 4 bases, with 12 bases between. CDR3 in amino acids: CASSLLGFGNQPQHF. DNA for the CDR3: TGTGCCAGCAGCTTACTGGGTTTTGGTAATCAGCCCCAGCATTTT. The whole variable domain, filled in from reference TRBV7-9 and TRBJ1-5, reads DTGVSQNPRHKITKRGQNVTFRCDPISEHNRLYWYRQTLGQGPEFLTYFQNEAQLEKSRLLSDRFSAERPKGSFSTLEIQRTEQGDSAMYLCASSLLGFGNQPQHFGDGTRLSIL.

This clonotype turned up a few times. The chain has TRBV29-1 and TRBJ2-1; 7 nucleotides line up with TRBD2. This CDR3 is built from 16 residues. Germline V gives CDR1 SQVTM, CDR2 ANQGSEA. The V gene end was trimmed by 5 bases and the J gene end by 4 bases; junction bases not matched to a gene: 14. CDR3 sequence reads: CSVSAGRVGSYNEQFF. In DNA form, the CDR3 reads TGCAGCGTTTCAGCGGGACGTGTTGGGTCTTACAATGAGCAGTTCTTC.

This clonotype was recorded a few times. The chain joins TRBV10-3 to TRBJ1-4; tentatively, D is TRBD1 (5 bases). The CDR3 sequence is 13 residues long. With 10 bases removed from V and 4 bases from J, the gap between germline ends came to 13 bases. Per the germline V gene, CDR1 is ENHRY and CDR2 is SYGVKD. The DNA for the CDR3 is TGTGCCACGCAGGGTTTCGATAATGAAAAACTGTTTTTT. This codes for CATQGFDNEKLFF.

This rearrangement joins TRBV20-1 to TRBJ2-3; 7 bases agree with TRBD1. Trimming at V came to 6 bases and at J to 7 bases, leaving 7 bases not matched to a gene. The V gene's germline CDR1 is DFQATT and CDR2 SNEGSKA (reference sequence). This CDR3 is 12 amino acids long. The CDR3: CSARSRGNTQYF. For the CDR3, the DNA is TGCAGTGCACGGTCCAGGGGGAATACGCAGTATTTT.

The chain employs TRBV12-3 or TRBV12-4 and TRBJ1-6; D perhaps matches TRBD1 (5 bases). CDR3 size: 15 residues. The germline V and J ends were trimmed by 7 bases and 6 bases, with 16 bases remaining between them. The CDR3 is CASTYRGGANSPLHF. The CDR3 DNA is TGTGCCAGCACCTACCGGGGAGGGGCTAATTCACCCCTCCACTTT.

The J gene is TRBJ1-5, the V gene TRBV5-1; D not resolved. Trimming removed 0 bases from V and 2 bases from J, with 12 bases in between. The germline CDR1 and CDR2 sequences are SGHRS and YFSETQ. The CDR3 is 16 amino acids. The CDR3 here is CASSLGLGAGNQPQHF. In nucleotides, the CDR3 is TGCGCCAGCAGCTTGGGTCTAGGTGCAGGCAATCAGCCCCAGCATTTT.

The chain joins TRBV5-1 to TRBJ2-7; D is possibly TRBD2 (6 bases). V gave up 4 bases and J gave up 0 bases, with 11 bases separating them. The V gene's germline CDR1 is SGHRS and CDR2 YFSETQ. The CDR3 is made up of 14 amino acids. The CDR3 loop is CASSTGLLSYEQYF. CDR3 DNA sequence: TGCGCCAGCAGCACGGGACTCCTCTCCTACGAGCAGTACTTC.

This clonotype was observed a few times. The chain is built from TRBV7-2 and TRBJ2-4, with a tentative D call TRBD2 (5 bases). This CDR3 has 16 residues. Germline V lookup: CDR1 SGHTA, CDR2 FQGNSA. V was pared by 5 bases and J by 0 bases, with 14 bases between. CDR3 residues: CASSVRAGLAKNIQYF. CDR3 in DNA: TGTGCCAGCAGCGTGAGGGCCGGGCTAGCCAAAAACATTCAGTACTTC.

This sequence joins TRBV6-2 or TRBV6-3 and TRBJ1-1; D perhaps matches TRBD1 (6 bases). The CDR3 has 14 amino acids. Germline values: CDR1 MNHEY, CDR2 SVGEGT. V shed 7 bases and J shed 0 bases, with 12 bases lying between them. The CDR3 region is CASTRRGLNTEAFF. Here the CDR3 DNA reads TGTGCCAGCACCAGGAGGGGGTTGAACACTGAAGCTTTCTTT.

The sample holds many counts of this clonotype. The rearrangement joins TRBV4-1 to TRBJ2-7, with 9 positions matching TRBD2. CDR3 size: 14 residues. The germline CDR1 and CDR2 sequences are MGHRA and YSYEKL. The junction had 3 bases not matched to a gene; V was cut back by 4 bases and J by 2 bases. The CDR3 coding sequence is TGCGCCAGCAGCCCGGGACTAGCTACCTACGAGCAGTACTTC. This codes for CASSPGLATYEQYF.

The chain has TRBV20-1 and TRBJ2-2, with 15 nucleotides matching TRBD2. The CDR3 spans 17 residues. V gave up 6 bases and J gave up 3 bases; unmatched junction bases: 8. Germline loops: CDR1 DFQATT, CDR2 SNEGSKA (reference sequence). CDR3 nucleotides: TGCAGTGCGGACGGACTAGCGGGAGGGCCAGACACCGGGGAGCTGTTTTTT. Its translation: CSADGLAGGPDTGELFF.

The gene calls are TRBV29-1 and TRBJ2-7, with a tentative D call TRBD2 (5 bases). CDR1 and CDR2 (germline): SQVTM, ANQGSEA. Trimming cost V 3 bases and J 4 bases, with 16 bases left between them. CDR3 length: 14 residues. In DNA, the CDR3 is TGCAGCGTTGATCTAGAGGGAACCGATTACGAGCAGTACTTC. Translated: CSVDLEGTDYEQYF.